The present TCR beta chain was sequenced within a study of CD8 T cells in ankylosing spondylitis. This clonotype was counted ten times or more. Its target is unknown. Germline V gene data show CDR1 as SQVTM and CDR2 as ANQGSEA. V was pared by 4 bases and J by 8 bases, with 20 bases between. This CDR3 region has 15 residues. Researchers built TCR beta libraries using quantitative 5'-RACE with molecular barcodes. Each CDR3 protein is one row after TCRdb ran MiXCR on the 5' RACE reads. The sample lists around 770,000 distinct CDR3 sequences, about 12% occurring once. Study results and caveats: Disease-linked clones reportedly concentrated significantly in matched ankylosing spondylitis synovial fluid. It appeared that ankylosing spondylitis blood was characterized by a TCR beta motif of 8 or 9 highly homologous variants.

This chain uses TRBV29-1 with TRBJ1-4; D is unresolved. This TCR was recovered from a male donor with ankylosing spondylitis. The sequencing sample was made of blood, either unsorted or a sorted T cell fraction (not recorded which). CDR3 nucleotide sequence: TGCAGCGTTGGATTTCCGATCCGTGGTGCCGAAAAACTGTTTTTT. Translated, it gives CSVGFPIRGAEKLFF.